The 5 T cell receptor beta chains below all came from one sample that was sequenced in a study of T-cell memory formation after mild COVID-19. TCRdb called the 5' RACE reads again in MiXCR, with one record for every CDR3 protein. The table records about 300,000 distinct CDR3 sequences, approximately 19% of them present only once. The sequenced sample was PBMCs or a T cell subset sorted from them (not recorded which). These TCRs come from a man between 18 and 35 years old who had mild COVID-19 (a few samples of this study predate the infection). Cell type and time point are not known.

V usage is TRBV29-1 and J usage is TRBJ2-1; 9 bases are a match to TRBD1. With 6 bases clipped from V and 6 bases from J, the junction kept 6 bases outside the gene matches. This CDR3 is 13 amino acids long. Looked up from germline, CDR1 is SQVTM and CDR2 is ANQGSEA. CDR3 nucleotide sequence: TGCAGCGTACGTCGACAGGGGGGCAATGAGCAGTTCTTC. Translated, it gives CSVRRQGGNEQFF.

V and J are TRBV4-3 and TRBJ1-6; the D is unclear. This CDR3 is built from 15 residues. The V gene's germline CDR1 is LGHNA and CDR2 YSLEER. The V and J ends lost 2 bases and 7 bases respectively, with 12 bases between them. The CDR3: CASSQLLGLNSPLHF. The CDR3 nucleotides read TGCGCCAGCAGCCAACTCTTGGGCTTGAATTCACCCCTCCACTTT.

This clonotype was seen a few times. The rearrangement uses TRBV9 and TRBJ2-5; 7 nucleotides match TRBD1. Germline-derived CDR1 and CDR2 are SGDLS and YYNGEE. The V segment lost 3 bases and the J segment 4 bases; nucleotides outside the gene matches: 6. The CDR3 totals 14 residues. CDR3 sequence: CASSDRGQPETQYF. CDR3 bases: TGTGCCAGCAGCGATCGGGGACAGCCAGAGACCCAGTACTTC.

This sequence joins TRBV5-1 and TRBJ2-4; D is unresolved. Trimming took 1 base from V and 9 from J, leaving 14 bases between them. CDR3 length: 14 residues. CDR1 and CDR2 from the germline V gene are SGHRS and YFSETQ. CDR3 sequence reads: CASSLTPVGGIQYF. In DNA, the CDR3 is TGCGCCAGCAGCTTGACACCAGTCGGCGGCATTCAGTACTTC. Together with reference TRBV5-1 and TRBJ2-4, the CDR3 gives the full variable domain: KAGVTQTPRYLIKTRGQQVTLSCSPISGHRSVSWYQQTPGQGLQFLFEYFSETQRNKGNFPGRFSGRQFSNSRSEMNVSTLELGDSALYLCASSLTPVGGIQYFGAGTRLSVL.

In this sample, this clonotype turned up many times. CDR3 DNA: TGCGCCAGCAGTCGGGACCGACTAGCCAAAAACATTCAGTACTTC. Its translation is CASSRDRLAKNIQYF. V usage is TRBV23-1 and J usage is TRBJ2-4, with D perhaps given as TRBD1 or TRBD2 (5 bases each). TRBV23-1 falls under the ORF class, with uncertain function. V was clipped by 4 bases and J by 0 bases, with 10 bases between them. The CDR3 is made up of 15 amino acids.